This TCR beta chain was sequenced during a study of tumor-infiltrating lymphocytes in primary liver carcinoma. Study-level information: Patients' primary liver carcinoma was surgically resected. Study findings and constraints: Because of bulk unsorted sampling, CD4+ and CD8+ repertoires were not subjected to comparison. The study found a significantly higher top-250-clone fraction in tumors than in blood (p = 0.039).

Germline CDR1 and CDR2: WNHNN and SYGVQD (reference sequence). Trimming stripped 3 bases from V and 4 bases from J, with 9 bases between. The CDR3 loop spans 13 amino acids. Details on this clonotype: Its antigen is unidentified.

Germline DNA was also extracted, with blood RNA taken from unsorted whole blood. Production of TCR beta cDNA used around 0.45 ug total RNA together with a constant-region primer. Construction of TCR beta libraries relied on three successive nested multiplex PCR rounds employing slightly modified ARM-PCR. Use of TRBV1-TRBV30 forward primers with a C-beta reverse primer characterized the first two PCR rounds, which lasted about 11 cycles each. TCRdb itself ran the multiplex PCR reads through MiXCR, one entry per CDR3 protein. The sample yields approximately 340,000 distinct CDR3 sequences, 65% seen once.

The chain is built from TRBV10-1 and TRBJ2-5, with D perhaps TRBD1 (6 bases). This clonotype was sampled from a man aged 35 to 55 with primary liver carcinoma and hepatitis B virus infection. The sample was peripheral blood. Written as DNA, the CDR3 is TGCGCCAGCAGTGATGGCAGGGGAGAGACCCAGTACTTC. Its translation is CASSDGRGETQYF.